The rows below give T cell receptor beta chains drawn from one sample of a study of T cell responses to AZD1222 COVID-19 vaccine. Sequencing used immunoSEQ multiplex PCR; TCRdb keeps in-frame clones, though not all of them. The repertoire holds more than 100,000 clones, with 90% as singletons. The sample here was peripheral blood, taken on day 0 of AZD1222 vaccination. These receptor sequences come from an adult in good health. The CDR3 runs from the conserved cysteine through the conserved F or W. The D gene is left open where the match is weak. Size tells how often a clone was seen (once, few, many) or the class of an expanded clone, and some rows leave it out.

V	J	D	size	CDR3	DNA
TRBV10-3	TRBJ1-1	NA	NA	CAIMASMNTEAFF	TGTGCCATCATGGCCAGTATGAACACTGAAGCTTTCTTT
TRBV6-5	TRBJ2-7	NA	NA	CASGAPLNEQYF	TGTGCCAGCGGGGCGCCTCTCAACGAGCAGTACTTC
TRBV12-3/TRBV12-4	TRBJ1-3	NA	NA	CASSFRGLDTIYF	TGTGCCAGCAGTTTTCGGGGCTTAGACACCATATATTTT
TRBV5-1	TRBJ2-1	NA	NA	CASRDLRAKYNEQFF	TGCGCCAGCAGAGACCTCAGGGCTAAATACAATGAGCAGTTCTTC
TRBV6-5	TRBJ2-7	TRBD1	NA	CASSYSSGTGGYEQYF	TGTGCCAGCAGTTACTCGAGCGGGACAGGGGGCTACGAGCAGTACTTC
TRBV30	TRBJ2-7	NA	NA	CAWSIRAVREQYF	TGTGCCTGGAGTATTCGGGCCGTTCGGGAGCAGTACTTC
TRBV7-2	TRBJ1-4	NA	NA	CASSRWAGEKLFF	TGTGCCAGCAGCCGCTGGGCAGGGGAAAAACTGTTTTTT
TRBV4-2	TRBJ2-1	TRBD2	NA	CASSRTGLAGGDEQFF	TGTGCCAGCAGCCGGACGGGACTAGCGGGAGGGGATGAGCAGTTCTTC
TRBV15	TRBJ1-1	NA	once	CATSRDKRNTEAFF	TGTGCCACCAGCAGAGATAAGAGGAACACTGAAGCTTTCTTT
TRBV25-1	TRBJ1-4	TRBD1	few	CASTDRGVDEKLFF	TGTGCCAGCACAGACAGGGGGGTGGATGAAAAACTGTTTTTT
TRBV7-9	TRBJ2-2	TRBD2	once	CASRPGLARISGTGELFF	TGTGCCAGCAGGCCGGGACTAGCGAGAATCAGTGGCACCGGGGAGCTGTTTTTT
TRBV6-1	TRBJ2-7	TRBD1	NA	CASSEALSGTGYEQYF	TGTGCCAGCAGTGAAGCCCTTTCCGGGACAGGCTACGAGCAGTACTTC
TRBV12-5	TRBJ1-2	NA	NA	CASGSGQPYGYTF	TGTGCTAGTGGATCCGGACAGCCCTATGGCTACACCTTC
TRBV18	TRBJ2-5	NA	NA	CASSMGSGPRETQYF	TGTGCCAGCTCGATGGGATCCGGACCTAGAGAGACCCAGTACTTC
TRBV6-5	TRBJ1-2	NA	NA	CASSYGGADGYTF	TGTGCCAGCAGTTACGGGGGGGCCGATGGCTACACCTTC
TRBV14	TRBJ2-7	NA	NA	CASSHGQLYEQYF	TGTGCCAGCAGCCACGGACAGCTCTACGAGCAGTACTTC
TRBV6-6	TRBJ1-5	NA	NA	CATGEVLNQPQHF	TGTGCCACAGGGGAAGTTCTCAATCAGCCCCAGCATTTT